The 27 T cell receptor beta chains presented below share a single source sample, sequenced in a study of shared clonotypes between healthy human individuals. This table comes from immunoSEQ multiplex PCR, and its TCRdb copy is limited to in-frame clones, with some not included. The sample lists around 2.1 million clones; nearly 97% were seen once. Sequencing was carried out using naive CD4+ T cells sorted from blood. Specified subset: CD45RA+ positively selected. Every receptor here comes from a man aged 18 to 30 in good health.

In the case of this clone: The identical CDR3 is also encoded by other nucleotide sequences in the sample. The chain uses TRBV27 and TRBJ1-5; no firm D call. With 2 bases removed from V and 0 bases from J, the gap between germline ends came to 2 bases. CDR3 length equals 13 residues. From germline, CDR1 is MNHEY and CDR2 SMNVEV (reference sequence). CDR3 region: CASSLVSNQPQHF. The CDR3 region has the DNA TGTGCCAGCAGTTTAGTTAGCAATCAGCCCCAGCATTTT.

The chain recombines TRBV27 with TRBJ2-1; the D is unclear. V lost 8 bases and J 0 bases, leaving 8 bases between the germline ends. CDR3 length: 13 amino acids. Germline V gene data show CDR1 as MNHEY and CDR2 as SMNVEV (reference sequence). The CDR3 spells CASDPGSYNEQFF. CDR3 in DNA: TGTGCCAGCGACCCCGGCTCCTACAATGAGCAGTTCTTC.

The V gene is TRBV28, the J gene TRBJ2-7; 7 bases map to TRBD2. In germline, CDR1 is MDHEN, CDR2 SYDVKM. This CDR3 spans 14 amino acids. Trimming at V came to 6 bases and at J to 4 bases, leaving 9 bases not matched to a gene. The DNA for the CDR3 is TGTGCCAGCAGAAAAGACAGCGGGACTTACGAGCAGTACTTC. Its translation: CASRKDSGTYEQYF.

This chain connects TRBV7-2 to TRBJ2-3; the D is unclear. V dropped 0 bases and J dropped 0 bases, with 7 bases sitting between them. The CDR3 extends over 15 amino acids. The V gene's germline CDR1 is SGHTA and CDR2 FQGNSA. The CDR3 nucleotides are TGTGCCAGCAGCTTAGCTATTTCTAGCACAGATACGCAGTATTTT. Protein product: CASSLAISSTDTQYF. The full variable domain, with the rest looked up from reference TRBV7-2 and TRBJ2-3, is GAGVSQSPSNKVTEKGKDVELRCDPISGHTALYWYRQSLGQGLEFLIYFQGNSAPDKSGLPSDRFSAERTGGSVSTLTIQRTQQEDSAVYLCASSLAISSTDTQYFGPGTRLTVL.

In regard to this clone: The sample has other DNA sequences that encode this CDR3 too. The chain uses TRBV6-6 and TRBJ1-3; no clear D. CDR3 size: 15 residues. Trimming took off 2 bases at V and 0 bases at J, with 8 bases between the two ends. Germline assignment: CDR1 MNHNY and CDR2 SVGAGI (reference sequence). DNA of the CDR3: TGTGCCAGCAGTTACGGGCAGAGCTCTGGAAACACCATATATTTT. Its protein is CASSYGQSSGNTIYF.

The chain joins TRBV30 to TRBJ1-1; the match to TRBD1 covers 8 bases. After removal of 2 bases from V and 5 bases from J, the junction contained 4 bases not matched to a gene. The CDR3 length is 13 residues. Germline lookup yields CDR1 GTSNPN and CDR2 SVGIG (reference sequence). In DNA form, the CDR3 reads TGTGCCTGGAGTTTGACAGGGGTGACTGAAGCTTTCTTT. Protein: CAWSLTGVTEAFF.

The J gene is TRBJ1-2, the V gene TRBV27; D might be TRBD1 (5 bases). The V gene lost 4 bases and the J gene lost 4 bases, with 22 bases spanning the gap. CDR3 size: 17 residues. From germline, CDR1 is MNHEY and CDR2 SMNVEV (reference sequence). CDR3 sequence (DNA): TGTGCCAGCAGTTCGAAGTTCGGACAAACAGCGATCTATGGCTACACCTTC. As protein: CASSSKFGQTAIYGYTF.

In its sample, this clone was seen a few times. This sequence joins TRBV19 and TRBJ1-1, with TRBD1 as a possible D gene (5 bases). Germline V CDR1 and CDR2: LNHDA, SQIVND (reference sequence). This CDR3 comprises 11 residues. V lost 11 bases and J lost 1, with 8 bases in between. CDR3 region: CASGQNTEAFF. The CDR3 DNA follows: TGTGCCTCCGGACAGAACACTGAAGCTTTCTTT.

Only a few counts were recorded for this clone. The chain has TRBV11-2 and TRBJ1-1; D gene uncertain. CDR3 size: 13 residues. Germline lookup yields CDR1 SGHAT and CDR2 FQNNGV. The V end was cut by 6 bases, the J end by 0 bases, with 8 bases between. CDR3 sequence: CASRAVMNTEAFF. CDR3 in DNA: TGTGCCAGCAGGGCGGTCATGAACACTGAAGCTTTCTTT.

This clone appeared once. The V and J genes are TRBV7-9 and TRBJ2-3; D could derive from TRBD1 or TRBD2 (5 bases each). Trimming stripped 5 bases from V and 2 bases from J, with 14 bases between. Germline values: CDR1 SEHNR, CDR2 FQNEAQ (reference sequence). CDR3 length equals 15 residues. The CDR3 is CASSTRDAVTDTQYF. The CDR3 nucleotides are TGTGCCAGCAGCACTCGGGACGCGGTCACAGATACGCAGTATTTT.

The V call is TRBV6-5, the J call TRBJ1-1; tentatively, D is TRBD1 (5 bases). This CDR3 is built from 14 residues. From germline, CDR1 is MNHEY and CDR2 SVGAGI. V was cut by 0 bases and J by 5 bases, with 10 bases left in between. This CDR3 reads CASSYSGEGTEAFF. CDR3 sequence (DNA): TGTGCCAGCAGTTACTCCGGGGAGGGGACTGAAGCTTTCTTT.

The J gene is TRBJ1-2, the V gene TRBV2; D is uncertain. Trimming took off 6 bases at V and 5 bases at J, with 10 bases between the two ends. The CDR3 is 12 residues long. Germline values: CDR1 SNHLY, CDR2 FYNNEI. CDR3 in DNA: TGTGCCAGCAGGATAGTGACATATGGCTACACCTTC. This sequence encodes CASRIVTYGYTF.

The rearrangement uses TRBV6-1 and TRBJ2-3; D might be TRBD1 (5 bases). Germline V gives CDR1 MNHNS, CDR2 SASEGT. CDR3 size: 14 residues. The ends were cut back, 6 bases at V and 4 bases at J, with 14 bases in the middle. CDR3 sequence: CASRARETADTQYF. Written as DNA, the CDR3 is TGTGCCAGCAGGGCCAGGGAAACGGCAGATACGCAGTATTTT.

CDR3 DNA sequence: TGTGCCAGCAGTACAAGGGGCCGATGGGGCGCGTACGAGCAGTACTTC. Protein product: CASSTRGRWGAYEQYF. The chain joins TRBV28 to TRBJ2-7; tentatively, D is TRBD1 (5 bases). V dropped 5 bases and J dropped 4 bases, with 21 bases sitting between them. CDR1 and CDR2 (germline): MDHEN, SYDVKM. CDR3 length: 16 residues.

The chain recombines TRBV6-1 with TRBJ1-3, with D unresolved. The CDR3 totals 14 residues. V lost 6 bases, J lost 2 bases, and 11 bases lay in between. Germline-derived CDR1 and CDR2 are MNHNS and SASEGT. This chain's CDR3 is CASRSGGPGNTIYF. CDR3 DNA: TGTGCCAGCAGGAGCGGTGGCCCTGGAAACACCATATATTTT.

In regard to this clone: This same CDR3 is encoded by further DNA sequences in the sample. V gene TRBV11-2 combines with J gene TRBJ2-7, with D possibly being TRBD2 (6 bases). The length of the CDR3 is 13 residues. Germline V CDR1 and CDR2: SGHAT, FQNNGV. V was trimmed by 3 bases and J by 3 bases, leaving 9 bases between them. In DNA form, the CDR3 reads TGTGCCAGCAGCTTGGGGGGAAACTACGAGCAGTACTTC. Protein sequence: CASSLGGNYEQYF.

The gene calls are TRBV5-1 and TRBJ2-2, with a tentative D call TRBD1 (5 bases). Per the germline V gene, CDR1 is SGHRS and CDR2 is YFSETQ. V dropped 4 bases and J dropped 6 bases, with 16 bases sitting between them. The CDR3 totals 15 residues. CDR3 region: CASSTNAGSPGELFF. CDR3 nucleotides: TGCGCCAGCAGCACAAACGCAGGGTCCCCCGGGGAGCTGTTTTTT.

This rearrangement joins TRBV12-5 to TRBJ1-2, with D possibly being TRBD1 (6 bases). V was pared by 5 bases and J by 7 bases, with 23 bases between. Per the germline V gene, CDR1 is LGHNT and CDR2 is FRNRAP. This CDR3 is 16 amino acids long. CDR3 protein: CASGPGGLSPESGYTF. The CDR3 DNA reads TGTGCTAGTGGTCCCGGGGGGCTATCCCCCGAAAGTGGCTACACCTTC. The entire variable domain, with the rest obtained from reference TRBV12-5 and TRBJ1-2, is as follows: DARVTQTPRHKVTEMGQEVTMRCQPILGHNTVFWYRQTMMQGLELLAYFRNRAPLDDSGMPKDRFSAEMPDATLATLKIQPSEPRDSAVYFCASGPGGLSPESGYTFGSGTRLTVV.

This rearrangement joins TRBV18 to TRBJ2-3; 13 positions match TRBD2. This CDR3 is built from 16 residues. J lost 5 bases, V lost 3 bases, and 5 bases had no gene match. The germline CDR1 and CDR2 sequences are KGHSH and LQKENI. DNA of the CDR3: TGTGCCAGCTCACCTGGGACTAGCGGGAAAATAGATACGCAGTATTTT. Translated: CASSPGTSGKIDTQYF.

About this clone: This same CDR3 is encoded by further DNA sequences in the sample. V gene TRBV18 combines with J gene TRBJ2-7; D uncertain. CDR1 and CDR2 from the germline V gene are KGHSH and LQKENI. The CDR3 covers 14 residues. V lost 3 bases, J lost 3 bases, and 12 bases lay in between. The CDR3 DNA reads as TGTGCCAGCTCACCGGCTTCTGGGAACTACGAGCAGTACTTC. This sequence encodes CASSPASGNYEQYF.

This CDR3 is CASSLVSGETQYF. Here the CDR3 DNA reads TGTGCCAGCAGCTTGGTGTCGGGGGAGACCCAGTACTTC. V is TRBV5-4 and J is TRBJ2-5; D may be TRBD2 (5 bases). Between the trimmed V and J ends, which lost 0 bases and 5 bases, there was a span of 8 bases. This CDR3 has 13 residues. The V gene's germline CDR1 is SGHNT and CDR2 YYREEE (reference sequence).

The chain carries TRBV6-1 and TRBJ2-7; 8 nucleotides match TRBD1. V lost 9 bases and J lost 0; bases outside the gene matches: 4. Germline V CDR1 and CDR2: MNHNS, SASEGT. The CDR3 length is 13 residues. The CDR3: CASKTGVSYEQYF. CDR3 DNA: TGTGCCAGTAAGACAGGGGTCTCCTACGAGCAGTACTTC.

V usage is TRBV10-2 and J usage is TRBJ2-7; 8 bases map to TRBD2. This CDR3 has 15 amino acids. Trimming took 3 bases from V and 2 from J; bases not matched to a gene: 6. CDR1 is WSHSY and CDR2 is SAAADI in the germline V gene. CDR3 sequence reads: CASSETSGPPYEQYF. In nucleotides, the CDR3 is TGCGCCAGCAGTGAAACTAGCGGACCTCCCTACGAGCAGTACTTC.

The chain links TRBV25-1 to TRBJ2-1; D ambiguous. Trimming took 4 bases from V and 6 from J, leaving 7 bases between them. Germline loops: CDR1 MGHDK, CDR2 SYGVNS. The CDR3 sequence is 12 residues long. This chain's CDR3 is CASSAGFNEQFF. Written as DNA, the CDR3 is TGTGCCAGCAGTGCGGGCTTCAATGAGCAGTTCTTC.

This chain joins TRBV25-1 and TRBJ2-7; TRBD1 might be the D (6 bases). The CDR3 consists of 15 residues. V lost 3 bases and J lost 6, with 18 bases in between. Germline lookup yields CDR1 MGHDK and CDR2 SYGVNS. CDR3 nucleotides: TGTGCCAGCAGTGATCTGGGCAGGGGCCCAGGCGAGCAGTACTTC. It specifies CASSDLGRGPGEQYF.

V gene TRBV7-9 combines with J gene TRBJ1-6; D is possibly TRBD1 (5 bases). Germline CDR1 is SEHNR and CDR2 is FQNEAQ (reference sequence). The CDR3 covers 16 residues. V was shortened by 5 bases and J by 7 bases, with 18 bases between the two germline ends. CDR3 nucleotide sequence: TGTGCCAGCAGCCTTCGCTACCTGACAGAAAATTCACCCCTCCACTTT. It specifies CASSLRYLTENSPLHF.

This rearrangement joins TRBV29-1 to TRBJ2-3, with TRBD1 matching 9 bases. The CDR3 loop spans 14 amino acids. The V segment lost 5 bases and the J segment 0 bases; nucleotides outside the gene matches: 3. CDR1 is SQVTM, CDR2 ANQGSEA, per germline. The CDR3 region has the DNA TGCAGCGTTAGAGACAGGGGGAGCACAGATACGCAGTATTTT. It translates to CSVRDRGSTDTQYF.